This TCR beta chain was identified in a study of blood T cell repertoires in COVID-19. The V gene's germline CDR1 is SGHRS and CDR2 YFSETQ. The CDR3 consists of 13 residues. The V end was cut by 4 bases, the J end by 0 bases, with 7 bases between. The protocol was immunoSEQ multiplex PCR, while the TCRdb copy is restricted to in-frame clones and leaves out a portion. The data hold around 260,000 clones, with around nine tenths observed a single time. The chain has TRBV5-1 and TRBJ1-1; tentative D call: TRBD1 (6 bases). Sample: peripheral blood. The TCR originated in a woman in her sixties or seventies with COVID-19, enrolled during active disease. In nucleotides, the CDR3 is TGCGCCAGCAGCGCAGGGGTGAACACTGAAGCTTTCTTT. Protein product: CASSAGVNTEAFF.